This T cell receptor beta chain originates from a study of OX40 agonist ivuxolimab in advanced cancers. Study as a whole: Ivuxolimab, which patients received intravenously every 2 weeks, was dosed at 0.01 to 10 mg/kg.

With respect to this clone: Its cognate antigen is unknown.

Study outcomes and limitations: Not determined was the antigen specificity of the expanded peripheral T cells. There was clonal expansion of CD4+ and CD8+ blood T cells by week 6 at 0.1 to 3.0 mg/kg.

This CDR3 region has 16 residues. CDR1 is SGDLS, CDR2 YYNGEE, per germline. Trimming left V 3 bases short and J 3 bases short, with 18 bases between. Data came from immunoSEQ multiplex PCR; TCRdb stores just in-frame clones and leaves some out. This table has under 60,000 clones, 70% to 85% appearing once. Autoimmune disease history or systemic immunosuppression meant exclusion. Sequencing used CD4+ or CD8+ T cells sorted from blood, obtained in a trial of the OX40 agonist ivuxolimab. The chain carries TRBV9 and TRBJ1-2; a weak D match, TRBD1 (5 bases). This receptor was taken from an adult with an advanced solid tumor such as melanoma, head and neck, liver or kidney cancer. The CDR3 DNA reads TGTGCCAGCAGCGCTGGGGACGGACGCAAATACTATGGCTACACCTTC. As protein: CASSAGDGRKYYGYTF.